The source of this T cell receptor beta chain is a study of cytomegalovirus exposure and HLA in healthy donors. General study points: The study recorded 150 to 200 TCR beta chains that were cytomegalovirus-associated. When analyzed later, a missense DCLRE1C variant was found to be linked to TCR beta V- and J-gene trimming.

Everyone who donated was a healthy bone marrow donor. It was with 60 Vbeta and 13 Jbeta primers that the PCR ran. Sequenced by immunoSEQ multiplex PCR; TCRdb stores in-frame clones only, minus some. This repertoire shows over 95,000 clones, around 73% found once; its top ten account for less than 5.5%. Trimming took 3 bases from V and 0 from J; bases not matched to a gene: 5. CDR1 and CDR2 (germline): SGDLS, YYNGEE. The CDR3 is 16 amino acids. For this clone: The target antigen is unknown.

Source material: PBMCs. J is TRBJ2-2 and V is TRBV9; 7 bases agree with TRBD1. This clonotype was obtained from a woman in her twenties or thirties in good health and CMV-seropositive. The CDR3 region is CASSGQTGANTGELFF. The DNA for the CDR3 is TGTGCCAGCAGCGGACAAACAGGGGCGAACACCGGGGAGCTGTTTTTT.